These T cell receptor beta chains were read from a single sample in a study of T cells after yellow fever vaccination. TCRdb fed the 5' RACE reads into MiXCR, producing one record per CDR3 protein. The data show 500,000 to 650,000 distinct CDR3 sequences, 13% seen once. The material was PBMCs, obtained on the day of the yellow fever booster vaccination. Source of these receptors: a man younger than 45 who received the YFV17D yellow fever vaccine. CDR3s include the opening cysteine and the closing phenylalanine or tryptophan. A D gene is named only where the DNA matches it firmly. Not all rows give a size; the values are once, few, many and, for expanded clones, a class.

v_gene: TRBV29-1; j_gene: TRBJ2-1; d_gene: NA; abundance: few; CDR3nt: TGCAGCGCGGACCAAAGCTCCTACAATGAGCAGTTCTTC; CDR3aa: CSADQSSYNEQFF
v_gene: TRBV4-2; j_gene: TRBJ1-3; d_gene: NA; abundance: many; CDR3nt: TGTGCCAGCAGCCCCCCTGACGCTGGAAACACCATATATTTT; CDR3aa: CASSPPDAGNTIYF
v_gene: TRBV9; j_gene: TRBJ2-1; d_gene: TRBD2; abundance: NA; CDR3nt: TGTGCCAGCAGCTCCAGCGGGAGTTCGGGTGAGCAGTTCTTC; CDR3aa: CASSSSGSSGEQFF
v_gene: TRBV29-1; j_gene: TRBJ2-3; d_gene: NA; abundance: NA; CDR3nt: TGCAGCGTTGAAGTACCCACAGGATACACAGATACGCAGTATTTT; CDR3aa: CSVEVPTGYTDTQYF
v_gene: TRBV7-9; j_gene: TRBJ1-1; d_gene: NA; abundance: many; CDR3nt: TGTGCCAGCAGCTTAGTACGGGCAGGCACTGAAGCTTTCTTT; CDR3aa: CASSLVRAGTEAFF
v_gene: TRBV5-4; j_gene: TRBJ2-7; d_gene: NA; abundance: once; CDR3nt: TGTGCCAGCAGCTTGAAGGGCAGCGTGGACGAGCAGTACTTC; CDR3aa: CASSLKGSVDEQYF
v_gene: TRBV11-3; j_gene: TRBJ2-1; d_gene: TRBD2; abundance: NA; CDR3nt: TGTGCCAGCAGCCTTAGCGGGAGATCCCGGAATGAGCAGTTCTTC; CDR3aa: CASSLSGRSRNEQFF
v_gene: TRBV12-3/TRBV12-4; j_gene: TRBJ2-5; d_gene: TRBD2; abundance: few; CDR3nt: TGTGCCAGCACCATAGGGGCGGGAGGGTCAGAGACCCAGTACTTC; CDR3aa: CASTIGAGGSETQYF
v_gene: TRBV19; j_gene: TRBJ2-3; d_gene: TRBD1; abundance: many; CDR3nt: TGTGCCAGTAGTAGACAGGGTACGCAGTATTTT; CDR3aa: CASSRQGTQYF
v_gene: TRBV6-2/TRBV6-3; j_gene: TRBJ2-5; d_gene: TRBD2; abundance: NA; CDR3nt: TGTGCCAGCAGTTACCGGGCCTCCGGGACTAGCGGGAGGGCCAAGAATCCTCGGTTC; CDR3aa: CASSYRASGTSGRAKNPRF
v_gene: TRBV20-1; j_gene: TRBJ2-1; d_gene: TRBD2; abundance: few; CDR3nt: TGCAGTGTAAAGCTTAGCGGGAGGATGAGCTTC; CDR3aa: CSVKLSGRMSF
v_gene: TRBV11-1; j_gene: TRBJ1-4; d_gene: TRBD1; abundance: few; CDR3nt: TGTGCCAGCAGCCCTCTCCCGGGACAGGGGGCGACTAATGAAAAACTGTTTTTT; CDR3aa: CASSPLPGQGATNEKLFF
v_gene: TRBV20-1; j_gene: TRBJ2-3; d_gene: TRBD2; abundance: NA; CDR3nt: TGCAGTGCTAGAGTTCTTAGCGGGAGTGGTGGGGCAGATACGCAGTATTTT; CDR3aa: CSARVLSGSGGADTQYF
v_gene: TRBV10-1; j_gene: TRBJ2-2; d_gene: NA; abundance: few; CDR3nt: TGCGCCAGCAGTGATGGCCTAGCGTGGTTTTTT; CDR3aa: CASSDGLAWFF
v_gene: TRBV9; j_gene: TRBJ2-3; d_gene: NA; abundance: few; CDR3nt: TGTGCCAGCAGCGAGGACCACGGAGGAGATACGCAGTATTTT; CDR3aa: CASSEDHGGDTQYF
v_gene: TRBV24-1; j_gene: TRBJ2-7; d_gene: TRBD1; abundance: NA; CDR3nt: TGTGCCACCGCCGGACAGGGCTGGCAGTACTTC; CDR3aa: CATAGQGWQYF
v_gene: TRBV20-1; j_gene: TRBJ2-1; d_gene: NA; abundance: few; CDR3nt: TGCAGTGCTGGGAGCAGCGGCTCCTACAATGAGCAGTTCTTC; CDR3aa: CSAGSSGSYNEQFF
v_gene: TRBV5-4; j_gene: TRBJ2-7; d_gene: TRBD1; abundance: few; CDR3nt: TGTGCCAGCAGCCGCGACAGGGCCAACGAGCAGTACTTC; CDR3aa: CASSRDRANEQYF
v_gene: TRBV9; j_gene: TRBJ2-7; d_gene: NA; abundance: NA; CDR3nt: TGTGCCAGCAGGGAAACCGGGATATTTGGTCAAAGCTTTACCTACGAGCAGTACTTC; CDR3aa: CASRETGIFGQSFTYEQYF
v_gene: TRBV2; j_gene: TRBJ2-3; d_gene: NA; abundance: NA; CDR3nt: TGTGCCAGCAGTGAGATGCTAGCGACTACAGATACGCAGTATTTT; CDR3aa: CASSEMLATTDTQYF
v_gene: TRBV5-1; j_gene: TRBJ2-7; d_gene: NA; abundance: few; CDR3nt: TGCGCCAGCAGCCCATCCACGGGAGTTTACGAGCAGTACTTC; CDR3aa: CASSPSTGVYEQYF
v_gene: TRBV7-9; j_gene: TRBJ2-1; d_gene: NA; abundance: few; CDR3nt: TGTGCCAGCAGCTCCCGGGACCGAGCCTACAATGAGCAGTTCTTC; CDR3aa: CASSSRDRAYNEQFF
v_gene: TRBV5-4; j_gene: TRBJ2-7; d_gene: TRBD2; abundance: few; CDR3nt: TGTGCCAGCAGGAGGGGACTAGCGGGAGAAGGTCACGAGCAGTACTTC; CDR3aa: CASRRGLAGEGHEQYF
v_gene: TRBV9; j_gene: TRBJ2-6; d_gene: TRBD1; abundance: NA; CDR3nt: TGTGCCAGCAGTCGAAGGTCCGGGACAGGGGGCACCGGGGCCAACGTCCTGACTTTC; CDR3aa: CASSRRSGTGGTGANVLTF
v_gene: TRBV27; j_gene: TRBJ2-1; d_gene: NA; abundance: NA; CDR3nt: TGTGCCAGCAGTTTATCTGAGGGAGCTTACAATGAGCAGTTCTTC; CDR3aa: CASSLSEGAYNEQFF
v_gene: TRBV2; j_gene: TRBJ2-1; d_gene: NA; abundance: NA; CDR3nt: TGTGCCAGCAGTGAAGGCGGGGGCGAGCAGTTCTTC; CDR3aa: CASSEGGGEQFF
v_gene: TRBV6-1; j_gene: TRBJ2-3; d_gene: NA; abundance: once; CDR3nt: TGTGCCAGCACCTACGCAGGCACAGATACGCAGTATTTT; CDR3aa: CASTYAGTDTQYF
v_gene: TRBV9; j_gene: TRBJ1-5; d_gene: NA; abundance: NA; CDR3nt: TGTGCCAGCAGCGCGTCCGGGGGTAGCAATCAGCCCCAGCATTTT; CDR3aa: CASSASGGSNQPQHF
v_gene: TRBV10-3; j_gene: TRBJ2-2; d_gene: TRBD1; abundance: NA; CDR3nt: TGTGCCATCAGTCGACAGGGGGAAATCACCGGGGAGCTGTTTTTT; CDR3aa: CAISRQGEITGELFF
v_gene: TRBV20-1; j_gene: TRBJ2-7; d_gene: NA; abundance: NA; CDR3nt: TGCAGTGCGGGGAAAATGGGGGATGTGCACTACGAGCAGTACTTC; CDR3aa: CSAGKMGDVHYEQYF
v_gene: TRBV5-4; j_gene: TRBJ2-5; d_gene: NA; abundance: NA; CDR3nt: TGTGCCAGCAGCCCTACGACTATTCAAGAGACCCAGTACTTC; CDR3aa: CASSPTTIQETQYF
v_gene: TRBV5-1; j_gene: TRBJ2-7; d_gene: NA; abundance: many; CDR3nt: TGCGCCAGCAGCTTGTTAGCGGAACAGCCTACGGTGCAGTACTTC; CDR3aa: CASSLLAEQPTVQYF
v_gene: TRBV20-1; j_gene: TRBJ2-7; d_gene: NA; abundance: few; CDR3nt: TGCAGTGCTAGGAATAGCGGAGGTTTAAACGAGCAGTACTTC; CDR3aa: CSARNSGGLNEQYF
v_gene: TRBV29-1; j_gene: TRBJ2-5; d_gene: NA; abundance: few; CDR3nt: TGCAGCGTACTAGCCCCCCTAAGAGAGACCCAGTACTTC; CDR3aa: CSVLAPLRETQYF
v_gene: TRBV6-5; j_gene: TRBJ2-7; d_gene: TRBD2; abundance: NA; CDR3nt: TGTGCCAGCAGTTATTTAGCGGGAAGATCGGGACATATCTCCTACGAGCAGTACTTC; CDR3aa: CASSYLAGRSGHISYEQYF
v_gene: TRBV6-1; j_gene: TRBJ1-5; d_gene: TRBD1; abundance: NA; CDR3nt: TGTGCCAGCACTCTAGGGACAGGCTCCTATAGCAATCAGCCCCAGCATTTT; CDR3aa: CASTLGTGSYSNQPQHF
v_gene: TRBV12-3/TRBV12-4; j_gene: TRBJ1-2; d_gene: NA; abundance: NA; CDR3nt: TGTGCCAGCAGTGGCCTTTTAAGGGCGGGCTACACCTTC; CDR3aa: CASSGLLRAGYTF
v_gene: TRBV29-1; j_gene: TRBJ2-7; d_gene: TRBD1; abundance: NA; CDR3nt: TGCAGCGTTGAAGGGGGGTGGACAGGGGACTACGAGCAGTACTTC; CDR3aa: CSVEGGWTGDYEQYF
v_gene: TRBV15; j_gene: TRBJ2-7; d_gene: TRBD1; abundance: NA; CDR3nt: TGTGCCACCAGCAGAGCCCTCGACAGGGCTATTTTC; CDR3aa: CATSRALDRAIF
v_gene: TRBV12-3/TRBV12-4; j_gene: TRBJ2-1; d_gene: NA; abundance: NA; CDR3nt: TGTGCCAGCAGCCCCCGGGACGCCCTGCCCTATGAGCAGTTCTTC; CDR3aa: CASSPRDALPYEQFF
v_gene: TRBV19; j_gene: TRBJ2-5; d_gene: TRBD2; abundance: NA; CDR3nt: TGTGCCAGTAGTGTCCGGCGGGAGCAAGAGACCCAGTACTTC; CDR3aa: CASSVRREQETQYF
v_gene: TRBV5-1; j_gene: TRBJ2-5; d_gene: NA; abundance: few; CDR3nt: TGCGCCAGCAGCTTGTCGATTAGGGAGACCCAGTACTTC; CDR3aa: CASSLSIRETQYF
v_gene: TRBV12-3/TRBV12-4; j_gene: TRBJ2-2; d_gene: TRBD2; abundance: NA; CDR3nt: TGTGCCAGCAAAAGTGGACTAGCGACCGGGGAGCTGTTTTTT; CDR3aa: CASKSGLATGELFF
v_gene: TRBV6-5; j_gene: TRBJ1-2; d_gene: NA; abundance: NA; CDR3nt: TGTGCCAGCAGTTTCACAGTCAGGGGTGGCCCTAAAGCTTTCTATGGCTACACCTTC; CDR3aa: CASSFTVRGGPKAFYGYTF
v_gene: TRBV24-1; j_gene: TRBJ2-1; d_gene: TRBD1; abundance: few; CDR3nt: TGTGCCACCACGTCACAGGGGGTGTCCTACAATGAGCAGTTCTTC; CDR3aa: CATTSQGVSYNEQFF
v_gene: TRBV5-1; j_gene: TRBJ2-7; d_gene: NA; abundance: many; CDR3nt: TGCGCCAGCAGCTTGGTAGGAGACTCCTACGAGCAGTACTTC; CDR3aa: CASSLVGDSYEQYF
v_gene: TRBV6-6; j_gene: TRBJ2-7; d_gene: TRBD2; abundance: NA; CDR3nt: TGTGCCAGCAGGGTAGCGGGGTCCTACGAGCAGTACTTC; CDR3aa: CASRVAGSYEQYF
v_gene: TRBV7-9; j_gene: TRBJ2-1; d_gene: TRBD2; abundance: NA; CDR3nt: TGTGCCAGCAGCTTAGTTGTTTGGCGGGAGTACAATGAGCAGTTCTTC; CDR3aa: CASSLVVWREYNEQFF